This passage covers 14 T cell receptor beta chains from one sample sequenced in a study of blood T cell repertoires in COVID-19 (dated by TCRdb to between 2020 and 2021). Libraries came from the immunoSEQ multiplex PCR assay. TCRdb holds this immuneACCESS table with in-frame rearrangements only. Some clones are missing; in checked studies, unresolved V genes explain under half, and the rest has no known cause. Within this sample are over 200,000 clones, with about 88% of them counted one time only. Of the sample, about 5% is held by the ten largest clones. Sequencing was carried out using peripheral blood. These receptors originate from a woman between 35 and 50 years old with acute or convalescent COVID-19.

About this clone: An end of the junction does not agree with germline; a read error may underlie this. The rearrangement joins TRBV3-1 (or the pseudogene TRBV3-2) to TRBJ2-5; weak D call: TRBD2 (7 bases). Germline loops: CDR1 LGHDT, CDR2 YNNKEL (reference sequence). This CDR3 has 15 residues. The DNA for the CDR3 is TGTGCCCGCAGCCGAGGGGGGGCGGGGGTAGAGACCCAGTACTTC. Its translation is CARSRGGAGVETQYF.

The chain couples TRBV10-3 to TRBJ2-3; 7 nucleotides line up with TRBD1. Unmatched junction bases numbered 0, after V lost 0 bases and J lost 3 bases. The CDR3 totals 14 residues. The germline gives CDR1 ENHRY, CDR2 SYGVKD. CDR3 residues: CAISESTGTDTQYF. CDR3 coding DNA: TGTGCCATCAGTGAGTCGACAGGGACAGATACGCAGTATTTT.

This chain links TRBV15 with TRBJ1-2; no definite D call. This CDR3 is 15 amino acids long. The germline V and J ends were trimmed by 0 bases and 8 bases, with 16 bases remaining between them. Germline CDR1 and CDR2: LNHNV and YYDKDF (reference sequence). CDR3 residues: CATSRDVEEYGGYTF. CDR3 in DNA: TGTGCCACCAGCAGAGATGTGGAAGAATACGGGGGCTACACCTTC.

The chain is built from TRBV7-8 and TRBJ2-1, with a tentative D call TRBD1 (5 bases). The CDR3 is 16 amino acids. Looked up from germline, CDR1 is SGHVS and CDR2 is FQNEAQ. Trimming cost V 2 bases and J 6 bases, with 17 bases left between them. The CDR3 reads CASSLSGALSLNEQFF. For the CDR3, the DNA is TGTGCCAGCAGCTTATCTGGGGCTTTGTCCCTCAATGAGCAGTTCTTC.

The chain has TRBV7-3 and TRBJ1-2; TRBD1 matches at 9 bases. The V segment lost 3 bases and the J segment 4 bases; nucleotides outside the gene matches: 6. CDR3 length: 15 residues. CDR1 is SGHTA, CDR2 FQGTGA, per germline. CDR3 residues: CASSFRTGAGYGYTF. CDR3 coding DNA: TGTGCCAGCAGCTTCAGGACAGGGGCGGGCTATGGCTACACCTTC.

The chain carries TRBV24-1 and TRBJ1-2; 8 bases fit TRBD1. V shed 4 bases and J 4 bases; nucleotides not matched to a gene: 1. Germline V lookup: CDR1 KGHDR, CDR2 SFDVKD. The CDR3 contains 13 residues. The CDR3 DNA is TGTGCCACCAGTGAGGGACAGGCCTATGGCTACACCTTC. It yields the protein CATSEGQAYGYTF.

The chain employs TRBV5-4 and TRBJ2-5; possible D gene TRBD2, 6 bases. This CDR3 has 12 residues. CDR1 and CDR2 (germline): SGHNT, YYREEE (reference sequence). Between the trimmed V and J ends, which lost 4 bases and 4 bases, there was a span of 8 bases. The CDR3 DNA is TGTGCCAGCAGCCGGGGACTAGAGACCCAGTACTTC. It encodes CASSRGLETQYF.

The J gene is TRBJ1-1, the V gene TRBV5-1; 9 bases are a match to TRBD1. V lost 1 base and J lost 5; bases outside the gene matches: 6. The CDR3 loop spans 15 amino acids. Germline-derived CDR1 and CDR2 are SGHRS and YFSETQ. This CDR3 is CASSLLQGAVTEAFF. The CDR3 nucleotides read TGCGCCAGCAGCTTGTTACAGGGGGCGGTAACTGAAGCTTTCTTT. Full variable domain (remainder filled in from reference TRBV5-1 and TRBJ1-1): KAGVTQTPRYLIKTRGQQVTLSCSPISGHRSVSWYQQTPGQGLQFLFEYFSETQRNKGNFPGRFSGRQFSNSRSEMNVSTLELGDSALYLCASSLLQGAVTEAFFGQGTRLTVV.

The genes are TRBV6-5 and TRBJ2-1, with a possible D match to TRBD1 (5 bases). The V end was cut by 8 bases, the J end by 10 bases, with 12 bases between. CDR1 is MNHEY, CDR2 SVGAGI, per germline. CDR3 length equals 11 residues. The CDR3 nucleotides read TGTGCCAGCTGGGGCAAGAGGGAGCAGTTCTTC. This codes for CASWGKREQFF.

CDR3 nucleotide sequence: TGTGCCAGCAGCTTACTAAATCGGGTGAACACTGAAGCTTTCTTT. Amino acids: CASSLLNRVNTEAFF. V is TRBV7-9 and J is TRBJ1-1; the D is unclear. The germline V gene has CDR1 SEHNR and CDR2 FQNEAQ (reference sequence). This CDR3 has 15 residues. V lost 2 bases and J lost 0, with 10 bases in between.

This chain connects TRBV19 to TRBJ2-2; the match to TRBD1 covers 8 bases. CDR1 and CDR2 from the germline V gene are LNHDA and SQIVND (reference sequence). V shed 5 bases, J shed 2 bases, and the junction held 7 bases outside the gene matches. The CDR3 runs 16 residues. The CDR3 reads CASSSDRGGNTGELFF. CDR3 nucleotides: TGTGCCAGTAGTTCAGACAGGGGAGGTAACACCGGGGAGCTGTTTTTT.

The rearrangement uses TRBV19 and TRBJ2-6; a possible D gene is TRBD1 (5 bases). Germline V lookup: CDR1 LNHDA, CDR2 SQIVND (reference sequence). The CDR3 length is 17 residues. Trimming removed 4 bases at V and 3 bases at J, with 16 bases between. The CDR3 region is CASSTPLTDSGANVLTF. As DNA, the CDR3 is TGTGCCAGTAGTACTCCCCTTACAGACAGTGGGGCCAACGTCCTGACTTTC.

J is TRBJ1-1 and V is TRBV30; TRBD1 might be the D (6 bases). The V gene's germline CDR1 is GTSNPN and CDR2 SVGIG (reference sequence). The V end lost 3 bases, the J end lost 5 bases, and 19 bases lay between the germline ends. The CDR3 is made up of 15 amino acids. The chain's CDR3 is CAWSPRGGARTEAFF. In DNA form, the CDR3 reads TGTGCCTGGAGCCCGAGGGGGGGGGCGCGGACTGAAGCTTTCTTT. Drawing the rest from reference TRBV30 and TRBJ1-1, the complete variable domain is SQTIHQWPATLVQPVGSPLSLECTVEGTSNPNLYWYRQAAGRGLQLLFYSVGIGQISSEVPQNLSASRPQDRQFILSSKKLLLSDSGFYLCAWSPRGGARTEAFFGQGTRLTVV.

The chain carries TRBV3-1 (or the pseudogene TRBV3-2) and TRBJ2-3, with 8 positions matching TRBD2. The CDR3 spans 15 residues. Germline V gene sequence: CDR1 LGHDT, CDR2 YNNKEL (reference sequence). The junction had 3 bases not matched to a gene; V was cut back by 3 bases and J by 1 base. The CDR3 loop reads CASSHISGGTDTQYF. DNA for the CDR3: TGTGCCAGCAGCCATATTAGCGGGGGCACAGATACGCAGTATTTT.